The TCR beta chain under discussion was sequenced for a study of blood T cell repertoires in COVID-19. Turning to the study itself: Nucleic acid was either cDNA or gDNA, and it came from T cells, B-cell-depleted T cells, or PBMCs.

The table came from immunoSEQ multiplex PCR; TCRdb's copy has only in-frame clones and leaves some out. The profile covers approximately 100,000 clones, with over 70% appearing a single time and approximately 4.2% taken by the ten largest. The V gene lost 4 bases and the J gene lost 4 bases, with 16 bases spanning the gap. This CDR3 contains 15 residues. Germline V gene lookup returns CDR1 SGHNT and CDR2 YYREEE (reference sequence). This TCR derives from a human donor in a cohort sampled during active or convalescent COVID-19. The sequenced sample consisted of peripheral blood. The genes are TRBV5-4 and TRBJ2-3; the D gene is possibly TRBD1 (5 bases). The chain's CDR3 is CASSPLGPMADTQYF. DNA of the CDR3: TGTGCCAGCAGCCCTCTGGGGCCGATGGCAGATACGCAGTATTTT.